This TCR beta chain stems from a study of metastatic and nonmetastatic thyroid tumors. Study-level background: The comparison covered peripheral blood and tumor or nodule tissue in malignant and benign thyroid patients. Broader study findings: When malignant thyroid tumors were compared with benign nodules, TCR beta diversity was reportedly significantly higher in the malignant tumors. This held in both blood and tumor samples.

Authors' data handling: Clinicopathological groups of papillary thyroid cancer showed CDR3 differences that were used to build a distant-metastasis classifier. TCRdb redid the clone calls on the PCR reads using MiXCR. TCRdb, not the original authors, processed these V and J calls. The repertoire holds approximately 17,000 clones, about 25% seen once, with around 9.3% in the top ten. Comment on this clone: Its antigen is as yet unknown.

Germline V gene data show CDR1 as SGDLS and CDR2 as YYNGEE. V lost 3 bases, J lost 4 bases, and 19 bases lay in between. This CDR3 spans 16 amino acids. Among the patients, none had received any treatment before thyroid surgery. This chain uses TRBV9 with TRBJ1-2; maybe TRBD1 (6 bases). The specimen was adjacent normal tissue. This TCR was recovered from a female donor with papillary thyroid cancer or a benign thyroid nodule (not recorded which). Some clones in this sample may be carry-over from other donors' samples. Written as DNA, the CDR3 is TGTGCCAGCAGCGCATGGGGTCTTCCAGGGGCCTATGGCTACACCTTC. Residues: CASSAWGLPGAYGYTF.